What follows is one T cell receptor beta chain and its context. The PCR had 60 Vbeta and 13 Jbeta primers. The table came from immunoSEQ multiplex PCR; TCRdb's copy has only in-frame clones and leaves some out. The repertoire holds approximately 140,000 clones, approximately 72% seen once, with around 6.3% in the top ten. The data belong to a study of cytomegalovirus exposure and HLA in healthy donors. The CDR3 totals 15 residues. Germline V CDR1 and CDR2: LNHDA, SQIVND (reference sequence). The V end lost 5 bases, the J end lost 6 bases, and 18 bases lay between the germline ends. The TCR was taken from an older woman in good health and CMV-seronegative. The chain is built from TRBV19 and TRBJ2-3; D gene uncertain. Sample: PBMCs. CDR3 loop: CASSPQSDASDTQYF. CDR3 in DNA: TGTGCCAGTAGTCCTCAAAGCGACGCTTCCGATACGCAGTATTTT.